This is a list of T cell receptor beta chains from one sample in a study of blood T cell repertoires in COVID-19. Sequenced by immunoSEQ multiplex PCR; TCRdb stores in-frame clones only, minus some. The table lists roughly 49,000 clones, 83% of them singletons. The sample consisted of peripheral blood. These receptor sequences come from a woman older than 75 with acute or convalescent COVID-19. Both conserved end residues are part of each CDR3. The order of the fields is V gene, J gene, CDR3 protein.

TRBV5-7	TRBJ1-5	CASSFHRGGNQPQHF
TRBV6-5	TRBJ2-3	CASSLSGGPVDTQYF
TRBV5-6	TRBJ1-5	CASSYRNRQGTNQPQHF
TRBV5-1	TRBJ2-3	CASSPRTASTDTQYF
TRBV6-2/TRBV6-3	TRBJ2-4	CASSQQGTLAKNIQYF
TRBV19	TRBJ1-5	CASCQGTHSNQPQHF
TRBV21-1	TRBJ1-3	CASSKVTHGNTIYF
TRBV2	TRBJ1-3	CASSERGNSGNTIYF
TRBV19	TRBJ2-5	CASSIGGTGEETQYF
TRBV5-6	TRBJ1-2	CASSFGQGATGYTF
TRBV3-1/TRBV3-2	TRBJ1-6	CASSPHSDRAEETLHF
TRBV27	TRBJ1-2	CASSPPGGGRGYTF
TRBV5-1	TRBJ1-6	CASSTGQGGNSPLHF
TRBV3-1/TRBV3-2	TRBJ2-5	CASSQDLVSGAETQYF
TRBV14	TRBJ1-1	CASSQALNTEAFF
TRBV10-1	TRBJ2-3	CASSEGGAFADTQYF
TRBV5-1	TRBJ1-1	CASSLDPRQVTNTEAFF
TRBV6-5	TRBJ2-2	CASSYSHRANTGELFF
TRBV6-5	TRBJ2-1	CASRPDRDDNEQFF
TRBV12-3/TRBV12-4	TRBJ1-1	CASSSPRGTEAFF
TRBV7-7	TRBJ2-3	CASSSSKAGSTDTQYF
TRBV5-1	TRBJ1-6	CASSDGTGANNSPLHF
TRBV5-4	TRBJ1-2	CASGDRSKGNYGYTF
TRBV3-1/TRBV3-2	TRBJ2-1	CASSQIAGTSGSDSYNEQFF
TRBV19	TRBJ2-1	CASRLGWDSLPNEQFF
TRBV5-8	TRBJ1-2	CASSHTDRGPGYTF
TRBV12-5	TRBJ2-7	CASGLVIRGSNEQYF
TRBV5-1	TRBJ2-2	CASSWTSEDTGELFF
TRBV3-1/TRBV3-2	TRBJ1-6	CASSQGLPNSPLHF
TRBV7-2	TRBJ1-4	CASSPRTGNEKLFF
TRBV20-1	TRBJ1-5	CSASNLRGGGNSNQPQHF
TRBV29-1	TRBJ2-7	CSAVVWGRPYEQYF
TRBV7-8	TRBJ1-5	CASSLSTGTGRSQPQHF
TRBV13	TRBJ2-7	CASSLGDSPYEQYF
TRBV7-9	TRBJ1-4	CASRLQGGNEKLFF
TRBV9	TRBJ2-7	CASSGQGSEQYF
TRBV7-8	TRBJ1-1	CASSRRTAENTEAFF
TRBV6-5	TRBJ2-3	CASSYGGSTDTQYF
TRBV19	TRBJ1-2	CASSVRTGNGYTF
TRBV2	TRBJ2-5	CASSEGLDQETQYF
TRBV7-8	TRBJ1-4	CASSFTGITNEKLFF
TRBV11-2	TRBJ2-1	CASSYSETGKNEQFF
TRBV3-1/TRBV3-2	TRBJ2-5	CASSHQAVRETQYF
TRBV6-5	TRBJ1-5	CASSRGQQNQPQHF
TRBV30	TRBJ1-1	CALESSTAGTEAFF
TRBV5-1	TRBJ2-7	CASSPSGTPSYEQYF
TRBV7-8	TRBJ2-5	CASSSGWQGGETQYF
TRBV6-5	TRBJ1-3	CASSYGTGQKRNTIYF
TRBV15	TRBJ1-3	CATSRDRGSGNTIYF
TRBV3-1/TRBV3-2	TRBJ2-3	CASSQTVAVMDTQYF
TRBV19	TRBJ1-2	CASSIGVANYGYTF
TRBV6-5	TRBJ1-2	CASTARGRLPYTF
TRBV11-2	TRBJ2-2	CASSTLRGNTGELFF
TRBV5-1	TRBJ1-1	CASSLVGQGNTEAFF
TRBV5-1	TRBJ1-5	CASSLSLGGQPQHF